This T cell receptor (beta chain) was sequenced during a study of CD8 T cells in Susac syndrome (dated by TCRdb to about 2019). Background on the whole study: Repertoire sequencing was used to test whether CD8+ T cell activation and differentiation in Susac syndrome was antigen driven. Clonality of the CD8+ T cell repertoire was compared between roughly twelve healthy donors, 14 Susac syndrome patients and 15 multiple sclerosis patients. General conclusions and limits of the study: The study acknowledged that relatively few individuals were included in the TCR sequencing and HLA analysis.

Between the V and J ends, shortened by 7 bases and 4 bases respectively, the junction contains 4 bases. Via the germline V gene, CDR1 is LGHNT and CDR2 FRNRAP. From its cysteine to its phenylalanine, the CDR3 spans 10 amino acids. Here the CDR3 DNA is all that survives: 30 bases in frame from base 1. RNA was extracted using the RNeasy kit, and about 0.45 to 1 microgram was reverse transcribed with random hexamers. The immunoSEQ multiplex PCR assay, covering 54 Vbeta and 13 Jbeta segments, was used to amplify TCR beta CDR3 regions. Bias from PCR amplification was corrected by using a synthetic template baseline for primer optimization and for computational correction. Per the source publication's procedure: Only productive sequences were kept, with reads annotated to V, D and J genes according to IMGT and analyzed in immunoSEQ Analyzer. Clonality was computed as one minus Shannon entropy normalized by log2 of the number of productive unique sequences. Public and private clones were assessed among the 100 most prevalent clones of each patient and control. A clone was defined as Susac-specific if it was absent from the healthy and MS cohorts, from around 960 published viral clones and from other ImmuneACCESS disease sequences. Through fastp at Q25 and MiXCR, TCRdb rebuilt clones from the public reads, retaining in-frame beta chains. For every CDR3 protein sequence, its rows merge into one entry that carries the most common genes and DNA. The V and J calls were not made by the authors but by TCRdb's processing. A total of about 21,000 distinct CDR3 sequences appear in this sample, 85% to 95% of them only once. The top ten constitute about 0.3% of the sample.

For this clonotype: Its antigen remains unidentified. No base qualities exist here, and no much larger clone lies one base off it.

Peripheral blood CD8+ and CD4+ T cells from healthy donors, Susac syndrome patients and multiple sclerosis patients were profiled using high-throughput TCR beta sequencing. The healthy donors served as controls matched for age and sex. Bulk CD8+ and CD4+ T cells were purified by magnetic negative isolation, while CD8+ TEMRA cells were enriched using FACS. Blood was drawn into EDTA tubes, processed within 24 hours, and PBMCs were isolated by density gradient centrifugation. PBMCs intended for TCR sequencing were cryopreserved in liquid nitrogen and were subsequently thawed in a 37 degrees C water bath. The sorted or isolated CD4+, CD8+ and CD8+ TEMRA cells had a purity of 90% or higher.

This clonotype was obtained from a human donor in good health. In this chain, TRBV12-5 is recombined with TRBJ2-5, with no confident D gene call. The sample was CD8+ T cells from PBMCs. The CDR3 reads as follows: CASAVETQYF. Read as DNA, the sequence is TGTGCTAGTGCCGTAGAGACCCAGTACTTC. Here the CDR3 is joined to the reference TRBV12-5 and TRBJ2-5 genes, and the full variable domain is: DARVTQTPRHKVTEMGQEVTMRCQPILGHNTVFWYRQTMMQGLELLAYFRNRAPLDDSGMPKDRFSAEMPDATLATLKIQPSEPRDSAVYFCASAVETQYFGPGTRLLVL.